These 29 T cell receptor beta chains share one sample of origin, sequenced in a study of cytomegalovirus exposure and HLA in healthy donors. Primers for the PCR totalled 60 Vbeta and 13 Jbeta. Profiling relied on immunoSEQ multiplex PCR, and the TCRdb table lists in-frame clones only, not all of them. The data show about 82,000 clones, with around 77% seen just once and around 3.2% held by the top ten. The material sequenced was PBMCs. These receptors all stem from a man in his fifties in good health and CMV-seronegative.

The J gene is TRBJ2-7, the V gene TRBV9; TRBD2 aligns across 14 bases. The V gene's germline CDR1 is SGDLS and CDR2 YYNGEE. This CDR3 region has 15 residues. The V and J ends lost 4 bases and 4 bases, in that order; junction bases with no gene match: 4. CDR3 residues: CASSPGLAGGYEQYF. CDR3 in DNA: TGTGCCAGCAGCCCAGGACTAGCGGGGGGATACGAGCAGTACTTC.

This clone was seen only a few times. The CDR3 here is CASSIPGAYPWEKLFF. The CDR3 nucleotides read TGTGCCAGCAGCATCCCTGGAGCTTACCCTTGGGAAAAACTGTTTTTT. The chain joins TRBV5-4 to TRBJ1-4; D remains unclear. The germline gives CDR1 SGHNT, CDR2 YYREEE (reference sequence). The CDR3 length is 16 residues. V dropped 4 bases and J dropped 8 bases, with 21 bases sitting between them. Combining the CDR3 with reference TRBV5-4 and TRBJ1-4 gives the whole variable domain ETGVTQSPTHLIKTRGQQVTLRCSSQSGHNTVSWYQQALGQGPQFIFQYYREEENGRGNFPPRFSGLQFPNYSSELNVNALELDDSALYLCASSIPGAYPWEKLFFGSGTQLSVL.

This chain connects TRBV7-2 to TRBJ1-4, with 8 positions matching TRBD1. The CDR3 length is 15 residues. The V gene end was trimmed by 5 bases and the J gene end by 8 bases; junction bases not matched to a gene: 10. The germline V gene has CDR1 SGHTA and CDR2 FQGNSA. The DNA of the CDR3 is TGTGCCAGCAGCACCGACAGGGGTCGAGAAGAAAAACTGTTTTTT. Amino acids: CASSTDRGREEKLFF.

The chain recombines TRBV27 with TRBJ1-6; D call uncertain. Germline V gene lookup returns CDR1 MNHEY and CDR2 SMNVEV (reference sequence). Trimming took 7 bases from V and 10 from J, leaving 20 bases between them. The CDR3 contains 15 residues. The CDR3 DNA is TGTGCCAGCAACACCCCGGGGTTGGGGTACTCACCCCTCCACTTT. This encodes CASNTPGLGYSPLHF.

This clone showed up just a few times. The CDR3: CASSRTVNTEAFF. Here the CDR3 DNA reads TGCGCCAGCAGCCGCACGGTGAACACTGAAGCTTTCTTT. V usage is TRBV4-3 and J usage is TRBJ1-1; no clear D gene. The ends were cut back, 4 bases at V and 0 bases at J, with 6 bases in the middle. From germline, CDR1 is LGHNA and CDR2 YSLEER. The CDR3 has 13 amino acids.

V usage is TRBV4-3 and J usage is TRBJ2-5, with TRBD1 as a possible D gene (6 bases). The J call may not be correct, given that the DNA end is closer to TRBJ2-7. Germline assignment: CDR1 LGHNA and CDR2 YSLEER. This CDR3 has 16 residues. DNA for the CDR3: TGCGCCAGCAGCCAAGCTTCTTCCGGGACATTTTTCGAGCAGTACTTC. This sequence encodes CASSQASSGTFFEQYF.

The genes are TRBV11-2 and TRBJ1-3; D remains unclear. V dropped 5 bases and J dropped 8 bases, with 10 bases sitting between them. There are 12 residues in the CDR3. Germline V lookup: CDR1 SGHAT, CDR2 FQNNGV. CDR3: CASSAWADTIYF. CDR3 coding DNA: TGTGCCAGCAGCGCTTGGGCAGACACCATATATTTT.

The genes are TRBV6-1 and TRBJ1-4; D perhaps matches TRBD1 (5 bases). Between the trimmed V and J ends, which lost 5 bases and 5 bases, there was a span of 15 bases. CDR3 size: 15 residues. The germline gives CDR1 MNHNS, CDR2 SASEGT. The CDR3 nucleotides read TGTGCCAGCAGTCGCGGGGGGGGGTTAAATGAAAAACTGTTTTTT. Amino acid sequence: CASSRGGGLNEKLFF.

DNA of the CDR3: TGTGCCAGCAGCCATGCCGGGGGGGAGTTTAACTATGGCTACACCTTC. It translates to CASSHAGGEFNYGYTF. The rearrangement links TRBV4-2 to TRBJ1-2; D may be TRBD1 (5 bases). V was pared by 3 bases and J by 1 base, with 15 bases between. The CDR3 runs to 16 residues. CDR1 is LGHNA, CDR2 YNFKEQ, per germline.

J is TRBJ2-7 and V is TRBV7-2, with 9 positions matching TRBD1. Germline CDR1 reads SGHTA; CDR2 reads FQGNSA. Trimming cost V 1 base and J 3 bases; bases outside gene matches: 7. There are 16 residues in the CDR3. The CDR3 bases are TGTGCCAGCAGCTTAGTCACAGGGGGCGGGCACTACGAGCAGTACTTC. Translation: CASSLVTGGGHYEQYF.

The CDR3 bases are TGTGCCAGCAGCCCCGGGACAGGAATGTTACTAGCTGTGCAGTACTTC. This translates into CASSPGTGMLLAVQYF. The chain combines TRBV14 with TRBJ2-7; TRBD1 matches at 8 bases. Germline values: CDR1 SGHDN, CDR2 FVKESK. J was trimmed by 9 bases and V by 4 bases; bases with no gene match: 17. The CDR3 is 16 residues long.

The J gene is TRBJ2-2, the V gene TRBV5-1; D not certain. The CDR3 spans 16 residues. V lost 0 bases and J 0 bases, leaving 9 bases between the germline ends. From germline, CDR1 is SGHRS and CDR2 YFSETQ. This chain's CDR3 is CASSLVPGSNTGELFF. The CDR3 nucleotides read TGCGCCAGCAGCTTGGTCCCGGGTTCGAACACCGGGGAGCTGTTTTTT.

This clone was counted a single time. The rearrangement links TRBV5-1 to TRBJ2-3, with 8 positions matching TRBD1. The trim removed 0 bases at V and 7 bases at J, leaving 1 base unmatched. Per the germline V gene, CDR1 is SGHRS and CDR2 is YFSETQ. This CDR3 spans 13 amino acids. The DNA for the CDR3 is TGCGCCAGCAGCTTGGACAGGGGGAATACGCAGTATTTT. Amino acid sequence: CASSLDRGNTQYF.

Concerning this clone itself: Germline and junction disagree at one end, which may indicate a read error. This chain links TRBV7-9 with TRBJ1-5; 7 bases agree with TRBD1. The CDR3 is 12 amino acids. CDR1 and CDR2 from the germline V gene are SEHNR and FQNEAQ (reference sequence). The CDR3 DNA sequence: TGTTCCAGCAGCTTTCCAGGGGGTCCCCAGCATTTT. Its protein product is CSSSFPGGPQHF.

This clone came up a few times. In DNA form, the CDR3 reads TGTGCCGTCCGACAGGGGACTACTCGGGAGCAGTACTTC. This codes for CAVRQGTTREQYF. The V call is TRBV7-9, the J call TRBJ2-7; perhaps TRBD1 as D (8 bases). Germline V gene sequence: CDR1 SEHNR, CDR2 FQNEAQ (reference sequence). The V end was cut by 11 bases, the J end by 7 bases, with 21 bases between. The CDR3 contains 13 residues.

The V and J genes are TRBV30 and TRBJ2-7, with TRBD1 as a possible D gene (5 bases). The V and J ends lost 5 bases and 4 bases respectively, with 9 bases between them. Germline V gene lookup returns CDR1 GTSNPN and CDR2 SVGIG (reference sequence). The CDR3 length is 11 residues. The CDR3 DNA is TGTGCCTGGTCGACAGCTTACGAGCAGTACTTC. This encodes CAWSTAYEQYF.

This clone was seen just once. As DNA, the CDR3 is TGTGCCAGCAGCCCGCAGACTAGCGGGGGAAGAGATACGCAGTATTTT. Translation: CASSPQTSGGRDTQYF. This chain uses TRBV7-3 with TRBJ2-3; 12 bases are a match to TRBD2. The CDR3 has 16 amino acids. Germline lookup yields CDR1 SGHTA and CDR2 FQGTGA. Germline trimming cut 5 bases from V and 5 bases from J; bases unmatched to any gene: 8.

The chain links TRBV7-8 to TRBJ1-4, with TRBD1 identical over 9 bases. V shed 4 bases and J 7 bases; nucleotides not matched to a gene: 7. This CDR3 comprises 15 residues. Per germline, CDR1 SGHVS and CDR2 FQNEAQ. This CDR3 is CASSSGQGIVEKLFF. The CDR3 coding sequence is TGTGCCAGCAGCTCTGGACAGGGGATTGTTGAAAAACTGTTTTTT.

The chain recombines TRBV5-1 with TRBJ2-1, with 11 bases that match TRBD2. The V gene's germline CDR1 is SGHRS and CDR2 YFSETQ. The CDR3 is made up of 15 amino acids. After removal of 3 bases from V and 9 bases from J, the junction contained 8 bases not matched to a gene. Written as DNA, the CDR3 is TGCGCCAGCAGCTCTGGACGGCTAGCGGGGGGTGAGCAGTTCTTC. It is translated as CASSSGRLAGGEQFF.

The chain is built from TRBV10-3 and TRBJ1-5; TRBD1 aligns across 7 bases. The CDR3 runs to 15 residues. The V gene end was trimmed by 3 bases and the J gene end by 2 bases; junction bases not matched to a gene: 4. The germline CDR1 and CDR2 sequences are ENHRY and SYGVKD. CDR3 nucleotides: TGTGCCATCAGTGATAGGGGGCTGGGCAATCAGCCCCAGCATTTT. Its protein product is CAISDRGLGNQPQHF.

This clone occurred a few times. The chain links TRBV27 to TRBJ2-3, with TRBD2 identical over 8 bases. Trimming at V came to 5 bases and at J to 0 bases, leaving 4 bases not matched to a gene. In germline, CDR1 is MNHEY, CDR2 SMNVEV (reference sequence). This CDR3 spans 15 amino acids. The CDR3 region is CASSPGGVSTDTQYF. CDR3 in DNA: TGTGCCAGCAGTCCCGGGGGGGTTAGCACAGATACGCAGTATTTT.

The chain links TRBV15 to TRBJ2-1, with D possibly being TRBD1 (6 bases). V was trimmed by 7 bases and J by 5 bases, leaving 15 bases between them. The CDR3 is made up of 14 amino acids. Germline V CDR1 and CDR2: LNHNV, YYDKDF (reference sequence). The CDR3 protein is CATIRGYSDNEQFF. The CDR3 nucleotides are TGTGCCACCATCAGGGGCTATTCGGACAATGAGCAGTTCTTC.

The rearrangement links TRBV6-5 to TRBJ2-7, with 9 bases aligning to TRBD1. Germline V lookup: CDR1 MNHEY, CDR2 SVGAGI. V lost 5 bases, J lost 5 bases, and 4 bases stayed unmatched. The CDR3 sequence is 13 residues long. The CDR3 here is CASSDWTGDEQYF. CDR3 in DNA: TGTGCCAGCAGTGACTGGACAGGGGACGAGCAGTACTTC.

The V call is TRBV5-1, the J call TRBJ1-6; 7 bases are shared with TRBD1. This CDR3 contains 16 residues. V gave up 4 bases and J gave up 14 bases; unmatched junction bases: 18. CDR1 is SGHRS, CDR2 YFSETQ, per germline. CDR3 nucleotides: TGCGCCAGCAGCCACGGGACAGCGACTCAGGTATTGTCCCTCCACTTT. Protein sequence: CASSHGTATQVLSLHF.

This clone has just one count. The V gene is TRBV28, the J gene TRBJ1-2; no reliable D call. The CDR3 is 16 amino acids. The germline gives CDR1 MDHEN, CDR2 SYDVKM. The V end was cut by 1 base, the J end by 2 bases, with 14 bases between. The CDR3 nucleotides read TGTGCCAGCAGTTTATCTGGCAGGTACCTCAACTATGGCTACACCTTC. Amino acid sequence: CASSLSGRYLNYGYTF.

This chain connects TRBV30 to TRBJ2-1, with D perhaps TRBD1 (5 bases). V was clipped by 5 bases and J by 2 bases, with 16 bases between them. The CDR3 is 15 residues long. CDR1 GTSNPN and CDR2 SVGIG come from the germline V gene (reference sequence). This CDR3 is CAWEHMGPTYNEQFF. Written as DNA, the CDR3 is TGTGCCTGGGAGCATATGGGGCCCACCTACAATGAGCAGTTCTTC.

The rearrangement links TRBV28 to TRBJ1-5; 9 nucleotides match TRBD1. Germline values: CDR1 MDHEN, CDR2 SYDVKM. V lost 3 bases and J lost 4; bases outside the gene matches: 13. This CDR3 spans 18 amino acids. CDR3 loop: CASSFPTDRGAVNQPQHF. The CDR3 region has the DNA TGTGCCAGCAGTTTCCCAACAGACAGGGGGGCAGTTAATCAGCCCCAGCATTTT.

The rearrangement uses TRBV30 and TRBJ2-1; the D gene is possibly TRBD1 (6 bases). V shed 4 bases and J shed 7 bases, with 11 bases lying between them. The CDR3 runs to 12 residues. Germline lookup yields CDR1 GTSNPN and CDR2 SVGIG (reference sequence). The CDR3 sequence: CAWNRDSNEQFF. DNA for the CDR3: TGTGCCTGGAACAGGGATAGTAATGAGCAGTTCTTC.

This chain uses TRBV7-8 with TRBJ1-1; D gene ambiguous. CDR3 length: 13 amino acids. Germline assignment: CDR1 SGHVS and CDR2 FQNEAQ. V was trimmed by 5 bases and J by 1 base, leaving 8 bases between them. The CDR3 nucleotides are TGTGCCAGCAGCCACGGAGAGAACACTGAAGCTTTCTTT. This sequence encodes CASSHGENTEAFF. The entire variable domain, with the rest obtained from reference TRBV7-8 and TRBJ1-1, is as follows: GAGVSQSPRYKVAKRGQDVALRCDPISGHVSLFWYQQALGQGPEFLTYFQNEAQLDKSGLPSDRFFAERPEGSVSTLKIQRTQQEDSAVYLCASSHGENTEAFFGQGTRLTVV.